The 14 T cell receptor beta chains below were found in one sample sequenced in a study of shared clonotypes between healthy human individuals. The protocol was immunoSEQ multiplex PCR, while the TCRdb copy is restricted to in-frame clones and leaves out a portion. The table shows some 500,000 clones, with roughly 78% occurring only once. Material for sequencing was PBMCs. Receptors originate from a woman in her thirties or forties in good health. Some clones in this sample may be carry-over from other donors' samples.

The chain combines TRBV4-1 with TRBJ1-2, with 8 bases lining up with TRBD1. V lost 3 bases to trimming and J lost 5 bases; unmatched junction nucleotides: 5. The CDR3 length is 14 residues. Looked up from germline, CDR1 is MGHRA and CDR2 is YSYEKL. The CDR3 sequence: CASSQGQAGYGYTF. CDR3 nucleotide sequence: TGCGCCAGCAGCCAGGGACAGGCTGGGTATGGCTACACCTTC.

This CDR3 is CATRSRTSGRYEQYF. CDR3 bases: TGTGCCACACGCTCCCGGACTAGCGGGAGATACGAGCAGTACTTC. The chain links TRBV19 to TRBJ2-7, with 13 bases that match TRBD2. The CDR3 has 15 amino acids. Germline V lookup: CDR1 LNHDA, CDR2 SQIVND (reference sequence). Trimming removed 10 bases from V and 4 bases from J; junction bases left unmatched: 10.

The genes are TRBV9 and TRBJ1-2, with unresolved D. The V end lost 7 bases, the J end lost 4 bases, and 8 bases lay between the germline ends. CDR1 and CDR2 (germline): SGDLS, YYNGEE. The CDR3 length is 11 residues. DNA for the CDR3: TGTGCCAGCGAGCGGTCCTATGGCTACACCTTC. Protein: CASERSYGYTF. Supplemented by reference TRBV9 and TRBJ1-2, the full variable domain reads DSGVTQTPKHLITATGQRVTLRCSPRSGDLSVYWYQQSLDQGLQFLIQYYNGEERAKGNILERFSAQQFPDLHSELNLSSLELGDSALYFCASERSYGYTFGSGTRLTVV.

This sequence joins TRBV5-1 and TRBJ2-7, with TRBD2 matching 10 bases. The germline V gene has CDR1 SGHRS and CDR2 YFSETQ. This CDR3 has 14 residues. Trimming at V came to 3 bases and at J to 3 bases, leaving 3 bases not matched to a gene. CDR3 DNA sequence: TGCGCCAGCAGCTGGGGACTAGCGAACTACGAGCAGTACTTC. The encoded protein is CASSWGLANYEQYF.

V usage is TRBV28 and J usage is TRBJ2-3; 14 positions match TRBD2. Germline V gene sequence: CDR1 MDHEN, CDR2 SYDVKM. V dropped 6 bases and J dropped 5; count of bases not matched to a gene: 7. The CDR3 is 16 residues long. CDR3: CASRPGLAGGKDTQYF. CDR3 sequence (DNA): TGTGCCAGCAGGCCCGGACTAGCGGGAGGTAAAGATACGCAGTATTTT.

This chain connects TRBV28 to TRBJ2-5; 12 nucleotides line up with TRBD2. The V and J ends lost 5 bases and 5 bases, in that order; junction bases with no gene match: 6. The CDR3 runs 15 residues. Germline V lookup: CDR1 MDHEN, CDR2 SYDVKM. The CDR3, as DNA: TGTGCCAGCAGTCGACTAGCGGGAGTTGGTGAGACCCAGTACTTC. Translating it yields CASSRLAGVGETQYF.

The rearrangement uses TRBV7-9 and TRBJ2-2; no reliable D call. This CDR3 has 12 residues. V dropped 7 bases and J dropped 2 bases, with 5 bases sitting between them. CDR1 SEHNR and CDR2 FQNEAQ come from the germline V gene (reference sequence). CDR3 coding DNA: TGTGCCAGCAAGATCAACACCGGGGAGCTGTTTTTT. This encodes CASKINTGELFF.

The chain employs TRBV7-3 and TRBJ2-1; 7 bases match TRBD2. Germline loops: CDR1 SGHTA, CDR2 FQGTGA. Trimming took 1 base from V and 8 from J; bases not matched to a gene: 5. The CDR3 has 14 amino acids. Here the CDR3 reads CASSLRHRGDEQFF. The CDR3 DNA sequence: TGTGCCAGCAGCTTAAGACACCGGGGGGATGAGCAGTTCTTC.

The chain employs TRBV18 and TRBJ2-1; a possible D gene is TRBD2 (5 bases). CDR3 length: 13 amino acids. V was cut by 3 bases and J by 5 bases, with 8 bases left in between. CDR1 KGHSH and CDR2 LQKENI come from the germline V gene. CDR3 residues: CASSPDGNNEQFF. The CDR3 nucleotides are TGTGCCAGCTCACCGGACGGGAACAATGAGCAGTTCTTC.

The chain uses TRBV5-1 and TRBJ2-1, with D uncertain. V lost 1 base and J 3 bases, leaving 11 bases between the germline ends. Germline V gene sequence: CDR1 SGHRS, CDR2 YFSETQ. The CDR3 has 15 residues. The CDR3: CASSLQSRDYNEQFF. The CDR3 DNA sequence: TGCGCCAGCAGCTTGCAATCTAGAGACTACAATGAGCAGTTCTTC.

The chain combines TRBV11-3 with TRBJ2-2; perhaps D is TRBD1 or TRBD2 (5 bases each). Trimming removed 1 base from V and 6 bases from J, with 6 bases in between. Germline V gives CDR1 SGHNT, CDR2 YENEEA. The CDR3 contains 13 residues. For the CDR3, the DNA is TGTGCCAGCAGCTTAGGGGACCCCGGGGAGCTGTTTTTT. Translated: CASSLGDPGELFF.

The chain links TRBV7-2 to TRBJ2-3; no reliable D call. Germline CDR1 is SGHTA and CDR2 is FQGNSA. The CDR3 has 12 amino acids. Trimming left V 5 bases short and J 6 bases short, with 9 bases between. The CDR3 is CASSPQRDTQYF. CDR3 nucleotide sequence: TGTGCCAGCAGCCCACAACGGGATACGCAGTATTTT.

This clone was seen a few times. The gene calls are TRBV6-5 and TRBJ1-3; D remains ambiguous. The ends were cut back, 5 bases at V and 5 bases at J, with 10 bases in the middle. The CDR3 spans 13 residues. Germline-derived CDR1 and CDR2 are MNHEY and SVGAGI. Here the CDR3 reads CASSPPGRNTIYF. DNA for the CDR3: TGTGCCAGCAGTCCTCCGGGCCGAAACACCATATATTTT.

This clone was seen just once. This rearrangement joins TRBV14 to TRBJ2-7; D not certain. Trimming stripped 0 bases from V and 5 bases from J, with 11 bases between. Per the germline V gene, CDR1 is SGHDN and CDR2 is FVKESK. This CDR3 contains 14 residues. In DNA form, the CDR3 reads TGTGCCAGCAGCCAAGAAGCCGCGCAAAACGAGCAGTACTTC. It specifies CASSQEAAQNEQYF. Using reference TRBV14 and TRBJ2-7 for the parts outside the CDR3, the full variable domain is EAGVTQFPSHSVIEKGQTVTLRCDPISGHDNLYWYRRVMGKEIKFLLHFVKESKQDESGMPNNRFLAERTGGTYSTLKVQPAELEDSGVYFCASSQEAAQNEQYFGPGTRLTVT.